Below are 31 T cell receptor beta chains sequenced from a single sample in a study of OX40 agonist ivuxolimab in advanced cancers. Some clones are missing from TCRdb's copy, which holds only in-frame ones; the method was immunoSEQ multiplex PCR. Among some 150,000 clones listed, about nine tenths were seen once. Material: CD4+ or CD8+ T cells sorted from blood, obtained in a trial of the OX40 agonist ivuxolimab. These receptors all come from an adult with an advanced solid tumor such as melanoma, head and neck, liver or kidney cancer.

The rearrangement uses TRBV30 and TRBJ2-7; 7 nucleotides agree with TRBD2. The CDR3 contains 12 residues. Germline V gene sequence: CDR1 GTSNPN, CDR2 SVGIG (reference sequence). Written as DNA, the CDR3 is TGTGCGCAGCGGGGCACCTCCTACGAGCAGTACTTC. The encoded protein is CAQRGTSYEQYF.

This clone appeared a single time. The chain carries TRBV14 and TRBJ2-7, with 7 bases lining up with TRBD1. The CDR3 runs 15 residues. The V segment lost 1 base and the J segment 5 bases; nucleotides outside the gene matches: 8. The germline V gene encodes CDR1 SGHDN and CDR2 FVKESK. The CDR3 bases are TGTGCCAGCAGCCAAGGGGGAACAGGGGCGGACGAGCAGTACTTC. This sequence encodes CASSQGGTGADEQYF.

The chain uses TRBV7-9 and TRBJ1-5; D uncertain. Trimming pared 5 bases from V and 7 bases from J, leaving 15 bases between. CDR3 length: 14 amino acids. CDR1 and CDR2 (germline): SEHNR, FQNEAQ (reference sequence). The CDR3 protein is CASSPTEARQPQHF. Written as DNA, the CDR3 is TGTGCCAGCAGCCCTACGGAGGCCCGCCAGCCCCAGCATTTT. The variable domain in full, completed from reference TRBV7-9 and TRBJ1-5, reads DTGVSQNPRHKITKRGQNVTFRCDPISEHNRLYWYRQTLGQGPEFLTYFQNEAQLEKSRLLSDRFSAERPKGSFSTLEIQRTEQGDSAMYLCASSPTEARQPQHFGDGTRLSIL.

The CDR3 loop reads CASSSSKKLFF. The CDR3 DNA reads TGTGCCAGCAGCAGTTCAAAAAAACTGTTTTTT. The rearrangement uses TRBV6-5 and TRBJ1-4; D is uncertain. The CDR3 covers 11 residues. The V end was cut by 6 bases, the J end by 9 bases, with 8 bases between. Germline CDR1 MNHEY, CDR2 SVGAGI.

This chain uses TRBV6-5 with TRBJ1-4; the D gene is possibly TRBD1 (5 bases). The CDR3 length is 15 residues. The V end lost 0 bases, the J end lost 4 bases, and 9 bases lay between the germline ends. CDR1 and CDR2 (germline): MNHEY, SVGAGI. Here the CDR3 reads CASSYSGDGNEKLFF. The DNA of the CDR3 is TGTGCCAGCAGTTACTCGGGGGACGGTAATGAAAAACTGTTTTTT.

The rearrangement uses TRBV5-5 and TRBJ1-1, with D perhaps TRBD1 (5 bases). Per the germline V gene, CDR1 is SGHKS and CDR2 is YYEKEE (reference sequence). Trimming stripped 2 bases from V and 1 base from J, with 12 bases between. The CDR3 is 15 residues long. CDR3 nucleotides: TGTGCCAGCAGCTTCGTGTGGGGCCCGAACACTGAAGCTTTCTTT. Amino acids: CASSFVWGPNTEAFF.

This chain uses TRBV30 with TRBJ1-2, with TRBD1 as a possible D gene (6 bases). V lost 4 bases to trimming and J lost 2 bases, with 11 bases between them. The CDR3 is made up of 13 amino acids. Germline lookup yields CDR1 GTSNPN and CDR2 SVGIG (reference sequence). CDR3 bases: TGTGCCTGGACTGAGGGGGGGAACTATGGCTACACCTTC. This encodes CAWTEGGNYGYTF.

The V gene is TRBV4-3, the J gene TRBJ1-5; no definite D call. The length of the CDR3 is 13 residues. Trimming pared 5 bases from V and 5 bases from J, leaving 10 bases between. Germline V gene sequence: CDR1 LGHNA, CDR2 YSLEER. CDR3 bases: TGCGCCAGCAGCGGTAATGGGGATCAGCCCCAGCATTTT. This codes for CASSGNGDQPQHF.

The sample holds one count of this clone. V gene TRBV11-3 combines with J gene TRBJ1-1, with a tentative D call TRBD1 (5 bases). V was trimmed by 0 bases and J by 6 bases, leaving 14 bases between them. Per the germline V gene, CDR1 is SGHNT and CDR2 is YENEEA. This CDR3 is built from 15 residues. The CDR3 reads CASSLEGVGLSEAFF. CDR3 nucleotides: TGTGCCAGCAGCTTAGAGGGGGTTGGGCTATCTGAAGCTTTCTTT. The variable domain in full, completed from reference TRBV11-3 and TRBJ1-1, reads EAGVVQSPRYKIIEKKQPVAFWCNPISGHNTLYWYLQNLGQGPELLIRYENEEAVDDSQLPKDRFSAERLKGVDSTLKIQPAELGDSAVYLCASSLEGVGLSEAFFGQGTRLTVV.

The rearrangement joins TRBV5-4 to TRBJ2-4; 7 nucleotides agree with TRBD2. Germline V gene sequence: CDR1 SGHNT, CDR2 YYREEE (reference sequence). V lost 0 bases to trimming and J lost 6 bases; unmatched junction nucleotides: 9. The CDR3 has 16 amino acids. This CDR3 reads CASSLDLADGGNIQYF. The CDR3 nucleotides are TGTGCCAGCAGCTTGGATCTAGCGGACGGTGGAAACATTCAGTACTTC.

CDR3: CASSYRGWASTDTQYF. CDR3 in DNA: TGTGCCAGCAGTTACCGGGGGTGGGCGAGCACAGATACGCAGTATTTT. The rearrangement links TRBV6-5 to TRBJ2-3; perhaps TRBD2 as D (6 bases). Germline V gene lookup returns CDR1 MNHEY and CDR2 SVGAGI. This CDR3 is 16 amino acids long. V was shortened by 2 bases and J by 0 bases, with 12 bases between the two germline ends.

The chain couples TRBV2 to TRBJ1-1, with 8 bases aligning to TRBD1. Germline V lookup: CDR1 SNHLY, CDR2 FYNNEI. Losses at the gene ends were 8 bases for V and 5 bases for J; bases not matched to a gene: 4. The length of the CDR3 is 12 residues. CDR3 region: CASLTGVTEAFF. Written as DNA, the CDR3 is TGTGCCAGCTTGACAGGGGTGACTGAAGCTTTCTTT.

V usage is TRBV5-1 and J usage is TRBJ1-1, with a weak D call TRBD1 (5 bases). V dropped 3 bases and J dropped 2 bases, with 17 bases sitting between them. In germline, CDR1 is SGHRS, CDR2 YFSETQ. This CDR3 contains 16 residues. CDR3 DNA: TGCGCCAGCAGCTCCCTAAACAGGAGGGGAAACACTGAAGCTTTCTTT. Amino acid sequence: CASSSLNRRGNTEAFF.

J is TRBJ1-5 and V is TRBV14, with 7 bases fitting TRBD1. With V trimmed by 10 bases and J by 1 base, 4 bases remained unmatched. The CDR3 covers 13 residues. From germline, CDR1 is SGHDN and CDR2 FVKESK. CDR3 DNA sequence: TGTGCCACTCCAGGGGGGAGCAATCAGCCCCAGCATTTT. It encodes CATPGGSNQPQHF. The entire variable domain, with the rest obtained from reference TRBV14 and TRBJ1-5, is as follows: EAGVTQFPSHSVIEKGQTVTLRCDPISGHDNLYWYRRVMGKEIKFLLHFVKESKQDESGMPNNRFLAERTGGTYSTLKVQPAELEDSGVYFCATPGGSNQPQHFGDGTRLSIL.

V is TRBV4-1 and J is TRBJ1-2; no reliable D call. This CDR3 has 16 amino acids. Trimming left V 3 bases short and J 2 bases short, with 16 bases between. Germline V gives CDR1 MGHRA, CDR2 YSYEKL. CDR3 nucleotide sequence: TGCGCCAGCAGCCAGGTCGATGAGGGCAAGAACTATGGCTACACCTTC. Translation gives CASSQVDEGKNYGYTF.

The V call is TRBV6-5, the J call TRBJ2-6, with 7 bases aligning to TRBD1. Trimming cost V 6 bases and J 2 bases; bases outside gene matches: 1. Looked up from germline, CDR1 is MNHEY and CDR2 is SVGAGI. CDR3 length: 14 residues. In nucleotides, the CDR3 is TGTGCCAGCAGCACAGGGGCTGGGGCCAACGTCCTGACTTTC. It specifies CASSTGAGANVLTF.

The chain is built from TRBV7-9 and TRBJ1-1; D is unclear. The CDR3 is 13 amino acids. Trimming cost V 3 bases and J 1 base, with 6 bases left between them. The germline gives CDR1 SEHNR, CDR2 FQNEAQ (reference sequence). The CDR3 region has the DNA TGTGCCAGCAGCTTCGGCTGGAACACTGAAGCTTTCTTT. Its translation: CASSFGWNTEAFF.

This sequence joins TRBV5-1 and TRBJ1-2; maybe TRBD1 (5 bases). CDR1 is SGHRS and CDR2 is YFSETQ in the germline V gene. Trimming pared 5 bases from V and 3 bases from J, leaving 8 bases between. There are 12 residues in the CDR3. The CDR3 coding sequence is TGCGCCAGCAGTGAAGGGGACTATGGCTACACCTTC. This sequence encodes CASSEGDYGYTF.

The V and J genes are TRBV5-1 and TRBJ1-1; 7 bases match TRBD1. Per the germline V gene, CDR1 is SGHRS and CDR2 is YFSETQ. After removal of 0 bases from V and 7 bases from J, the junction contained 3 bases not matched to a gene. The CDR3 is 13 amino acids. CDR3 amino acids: CASSLVGTVEAFF. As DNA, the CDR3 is TGCGCCAGCAGCTTGGTGGGGACAGTTGAAGCTTTCTTT.

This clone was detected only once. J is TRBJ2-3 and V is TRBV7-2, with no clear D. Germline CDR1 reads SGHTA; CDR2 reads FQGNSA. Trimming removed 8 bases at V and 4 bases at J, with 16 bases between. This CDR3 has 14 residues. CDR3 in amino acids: CASASFQAADTQYF. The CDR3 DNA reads TGTGCCAGCGCCTCTTTTCAGGCCGCAGATACGCAGTATTTT.

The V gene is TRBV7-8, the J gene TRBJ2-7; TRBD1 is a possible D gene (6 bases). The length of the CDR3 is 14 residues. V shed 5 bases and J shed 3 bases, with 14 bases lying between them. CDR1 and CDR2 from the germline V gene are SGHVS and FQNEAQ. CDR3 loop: CASSPRTVLYEQYF. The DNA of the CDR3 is TGTGCCAGCAGCCCCCGGACAGTTCTCTACGAGCAGTACTTC.

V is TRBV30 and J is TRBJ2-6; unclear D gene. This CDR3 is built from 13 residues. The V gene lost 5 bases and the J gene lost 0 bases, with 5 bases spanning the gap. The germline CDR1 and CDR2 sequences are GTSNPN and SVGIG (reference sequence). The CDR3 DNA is TGTGCCTGGTTTCCCTCTGGGGCCAACGTCCTGACTTTC. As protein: CAWFPSGANVLTF.

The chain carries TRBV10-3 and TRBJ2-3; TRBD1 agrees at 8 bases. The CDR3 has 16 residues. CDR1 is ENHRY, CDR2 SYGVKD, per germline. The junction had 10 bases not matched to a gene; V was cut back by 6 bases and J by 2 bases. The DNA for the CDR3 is TGTGCCATCAGAGAGGACAGGGCTTGGTCCACAGATACGCAGTATTTT. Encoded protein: CAIREDRAWSTDTQYF.

The DNA of the CDR3 is TGTGCCAGCAGCTTGCTTAAGTCCGGACTCCACACCGGGGAGCTGTTTTTT. Protein: CASSLLKSGLHTGELFF. V is TRBV5-6 and J is TRBJ2-2, with a weak D call TRBD2 (5 bases). There are 17 residues in the CDR3. Trimming removed 1 base at V and 3 bases at J, with 16 bases between. The germline V gene has CDR1 SGHDT and CDR2 YYEEEE.

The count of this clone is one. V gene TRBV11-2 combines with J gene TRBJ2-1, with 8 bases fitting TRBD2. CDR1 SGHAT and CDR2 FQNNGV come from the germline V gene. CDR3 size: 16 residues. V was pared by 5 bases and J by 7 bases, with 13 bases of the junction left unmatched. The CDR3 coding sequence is TGTGCCAGCAGCCCCCGGACTAGCCCCGGGGGAAATGAGCAGTTCTTC. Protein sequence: CASSPRTSPGGNEQFF.

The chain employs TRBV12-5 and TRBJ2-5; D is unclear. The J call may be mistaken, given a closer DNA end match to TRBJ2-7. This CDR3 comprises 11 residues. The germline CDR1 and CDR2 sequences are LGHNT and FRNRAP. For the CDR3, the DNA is TGTGCTAGTGGTTCCTCTCTCGAGCAGTACTTC. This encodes CASGSSLEQYF.

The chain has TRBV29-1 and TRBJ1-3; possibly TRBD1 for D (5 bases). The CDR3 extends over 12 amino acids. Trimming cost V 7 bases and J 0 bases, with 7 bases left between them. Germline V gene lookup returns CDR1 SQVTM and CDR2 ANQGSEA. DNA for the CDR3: TGCAGCGCAGGGTTCTCTGGAAACACCATATATTTT. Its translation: CSAGFSGNTIYF.

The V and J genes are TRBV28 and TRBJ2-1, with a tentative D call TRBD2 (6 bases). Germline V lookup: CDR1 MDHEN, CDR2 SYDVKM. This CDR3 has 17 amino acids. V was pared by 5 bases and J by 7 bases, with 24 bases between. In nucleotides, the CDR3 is TGTGCCAGCAGTCCCCCGGATAGCGGAGCCTCGTTTAATGAGCAGTTCTTC. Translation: CASSPPDSGASFNEQFF.

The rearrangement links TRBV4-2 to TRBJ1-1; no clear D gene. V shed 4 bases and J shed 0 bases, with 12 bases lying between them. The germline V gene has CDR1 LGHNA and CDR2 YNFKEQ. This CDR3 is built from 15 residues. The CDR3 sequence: CASSPSGVMNTEAFF. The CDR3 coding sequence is TGTGCCAGCAGCCCCTCCGGGGTTATGAACACTGAAGCTTTCTTT.

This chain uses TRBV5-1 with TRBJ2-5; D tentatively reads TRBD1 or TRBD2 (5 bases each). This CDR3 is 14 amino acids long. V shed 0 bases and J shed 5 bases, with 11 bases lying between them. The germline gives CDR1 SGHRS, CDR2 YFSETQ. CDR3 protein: CASSLERGGETQYF. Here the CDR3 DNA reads TGCGCCAGCAGCTTGGAAAGGGGCGGGGAGACCCAGTACTTC.

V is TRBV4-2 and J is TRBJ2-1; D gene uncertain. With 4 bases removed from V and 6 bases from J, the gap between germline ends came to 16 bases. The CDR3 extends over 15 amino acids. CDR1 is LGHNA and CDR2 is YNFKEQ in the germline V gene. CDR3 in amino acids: CASSPGRSAINEQFF. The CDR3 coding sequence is TGTGCCAGCAGCCCTGGGCGGTCCGCTATCAATGAGCAGTTCTTC.